This is a list of T cell receptor beta chains from one sample in a study of T cell responses to AZD1222 COVID-19 vaccine. Libraries were prepared by immunoSEQ multiplex PCR; TCRdb keeps only in-frame clonotypes and omits some of them. Of 170,000 or so clones in the sample, about 90% were seen once. The sequencing here drew on peripheral blood, taken on day 0 of AZD1222 vaccination. The receptors here all came from an adult in good health. CDR3s include the opening cysteine and the closing phenylalanine or tryptophan. The D gene is left open where the match is weak. Clone size is stated in some rows and not others, as once, few, many or a class when expanded.

TRBJ2-1 | TRBV5-8 | - | - | CASSRAPGASYNEQFF | TGTGCCAGCAGCCGAGCGCCGGGAGCTTCCTACAATGAGCAGTTCTTC
TRBJ2-2 | TRBV6-5 | - | TRBD1 | CASSKDRVTGELFF | TGTGCCAGCAGCAAAGACAGGGTCACCGGGGAGCTGTTTTTT
TRBJ2-1 | TRBV19 | - | TRBD2 | CASSGLRGTSYNEQFF | TGTGCCAGTAGTGGACTGCGGGGGACCTCCTACAATGAGCAGTTCTTC
TRBJ1-6 | TRBV6-5 | - | - | CASSYSRRGDSPLHF | TGTGCCAGCAGTTACTCGAGGAGGGGTGATTCACCCCTCCACTTT
TRBJ1-5 | TRBV27 | - | - | CASSPSSQPYSNQPQHF | TGTGCCAGCAGCCCAAGTTCCCAACCGTATAGCAATCAGCCCCAGCATTTT
TRBJ1-1 | TRBV14 | - | - | CASSQFGRTSNTEAFF | TGTGCCAGCAGCCAATTTGGCCGGACCTCGAACACTGAAGCTTTCTTT
TRBJ2-1 | TRBV4-1 | - | TRBD2 | CASSQASGRSYNEQFF | TGCGCCAGCAGCCAAGCAAGCGGGAGGTCCTACAATGAGCAGTTCTTC
TRBJ2-1 | TRBV5-3 | - | TRBD2 | CARSPPSGRPSYNEQFF | TGTGCCAGAAGCCCACCTAGCGGGAGACCCTCCTACAATGAGCAGTTCTTC
TRBJ1-2 | TRBV5-4 | - | TRBD1 | CASSLYEGGGGYTF | TGTGCCAGCAGCTTGTACGAAGGGGGCGGTGGCTACACCTTC
TRBJ1-4 | TRBV2 | - | - | CASSWSHADEKLFF | TGTGCCAGCAGCTGGTCCCACGCGGATGAAAAACTGTTTTTT
TRBJ1-1 | TRBV5-1 | - | - | CASSPPGRRAEAFF | TGCGCCAGCAGCCCACCCGGGAGAAGGGCTGAAGCTTTCTTT
TRBJ1-4 | TRBV9 | - | - | CASSRRGDLNEKLFF | TGTGCCAGCAGCAGGAGAGGTGACCTCAATGAAAAACTGTTTTTT
TRBJ2-7 | TRBV18 | - | - | CASSSPDLGYEQYF | TGTGCCAGCTCAAGCCCTGACCTAGGCTACGAGCAGTACTTC
TRBJ1-1 | TRBV7-2 | - | - | CASSFTGGAYTEAFF | TGTGCCAGCAGCTTTACCGGGGGGGCGTACACTGAAGCTTTCTTT
TRBJ2-7 | TRBV30 | - | TRBD1 | CAWSEWTGGSYEQYF | TGTGCCTGGAGTGAATGGACAGGGGGGTCCTACGAGCAGTACTTC
TRBJ2-1 | TRBV27 | - | - | CASSPKLLGSYNEQFF | TGTGCCAGCAGTCCCAAACTGCTCGGTTCCTACAATGAGCAGTTCTTC
TRBJ1-1 | TRBV5-1 | - | - | CASSFSGDDTEAFF | TGCGCCAGCAGCTTTTCTGGGGATGACACTGAAGCTTTCTTT
TRBJ1-2 | TRBV3-1/TRBV3-2 | - | - | CASSQSPGRGYTF | TGTGCCAGCAGCCAAAGTCCAGGGCGCGGCTACACCTTC
TRBJ1-1 | TRBV12-3/TRBV12-4 | few | TRBD1 | CATGQGAWVEAFF | TGTGCCACTGGACAGGGGGCCTGGGTTGAAGCTTTCTTT
TRBJ1-2 | TRBV2 | - | - | CASSAPGLYGYTF | TGTGCCAGCAGTGCCCCCGGACTGTATGGCTACACCTTC